The 14 T cell receptor beta chains below come from one sample, sequenced in a study of CD8 T cells in ankylosing spondylitis. Using its own MiXCR run on the 5' RACE reads, TCRdb lists one record per CDR3 protein. Of roughly 100,000 distinct CDR3 sequences in the sample, roughly 8.3% are singletons; the top ten hold 8.5% to 10%. The sample taken for sequencing was blood, either unsorted or a sorted T cell fraction (not recorded which). The receptor source for this set is a male donor with ankylosing spondylitis or in good health (not recorded which).

This clonotype appeared many times. V gene TRBV4-3 combines with J gene TRBJ1-5; D is perhaps TRBD1 (6 bases). This CDR3 region has 13 residues. V lost 2 bases, J lost 10 bases, and 12 bases lay in between. Looked up from germline, CDR1 is LGHNA and CDR2 is YSLEER. The CDR3 nucleotides read TGCGCCAGCAGCCAACTTAAGGGGGAACCCCAGCATTTT. This translates into CASSQLKGEPQHF.

This clonotype has ten or more counts. The chain links TRBV29-1 to TRBJ1-1; perhaps TRBD1 as D (5 bases). The CDR3 covers 12 residues. Deletions cut 6 bases from V and 0 bases from J, with 8 bases between. The germline V gene has CDR1 SQVTM and CDR2 ANQGSEA. CDR3 loop: CSVGAMNTEAFF. As DNA, the CDR3 is TGCAGCGTCGGGGCGATGAACACTGAAGCTTTCTTT.

This clonotype was observed at least ten times. The chain combines TRBV18 with TRBJ2-2; D is unresolved. V lost 8 bases and J lost 3, with 10 bases in between. The germline V gene has CDR1 KGHSH and CDR2 LQKENI. This CDR3 is 13 amino acids long. This CDR3 reads CASSPRDTGELFF. As DNA, the CDR3 is TGTGCCAGCAGTCCCCGGGACACCGGGGAGCTGTTTTTT.

The rearrangement joins TRBV29-1 to TRBJ1-5; 8 positions agree with TRBD1. The CDR3 runs to 13 residues. Trimming took 6 bases from V and 4 from J; bases not matched to a gene: 5. Germline V lookup: CDR1 SQVTM, CDR2 ANQGSEA. The CDR3 nucleotides read TGCAGCGTCGTCGGGACAGGTAATCAGCCCCAGCATTTT. Translating gives CSVVGTGNQPQHF.

This clonotype was detected many times. The chain carries TRBV9 and TRBJ2-5, with D maybe TRBD2 (6 bases). The length of the CDR3 is 16 residues. Trimming removed 4 bases at V and 4 bases at J, with 20 bases between. Germline lookup yields CDR1 SGDLS and CDR2 YYNGEE. The CDR3 here is CASSQRPRGARETQYF. DNA for the CDR3: TGTGCCAGCAGCCAAAGGCCCCGCGGGGCAAGAGAGACCCAGTACTTC.

Notes on this clonotype: This sequence may be a read error, since a much larger clone differs from it by one base. The gene calls are TRBV5-1 and TRBJ2-1; D is unresolved. Trimming removed 0 bases at V and 4 bases at J, with 14 bases between. CDR1 SGHRS and CDR2 YFSETQ come from the germline V gene. The CDR3 sequence is 16 residues long. The CDR3: CASSLANGSLYNEQFF. DNA of the CDR3: TGCGCCAGCAGCTTGGCCAACGGAAGTCTATACAATGAGCAGTTCTTC.

This rearrangement joins TRBV19 to TRBJ2-7; tentatively, D is TRBD1 (5 bases). V was pared by 5 bases and J by 2 bases, with 16 bases between. This CDR3 is built from 15 residues. Germline CDR1 reads LNHDA; CDR2 reads SQIVND (reference sequence). CDR3 sequence: CASSSQVSTTYEQYF. In nucleotides, the CDR3 is TGTGCCAGTAGTTCACAGGTCTCAACTACCTACGAGCAGTACTTC.

This clonotype was seen at least ten times. The chain is built from TRBV12-3 or TRBV12-4 and TRBJ2-5; 7 positions agree with TRBD1. Unmatched junction bases numbered 10, after V lost 5 bases and J lost 7 bases. This CDR3 comprises 14 residues. CDR3 sequence reads: CASSLDRASGTQYF. DNA for the CDR3: TGTGCCAGCAGTCTCGACAGGGCATCAGGGACCCAGTACTTC.

This clonotype was seen ten or more times. The V call is TRBV7-2, the J call TRBJ1-1; 9 bases agree with TRBD1. Germline V gene sequence: CDR1 SGHTA, CDR2 FQGNSA. Losses at the gene ends were 4 bases for V and 1 base for J; bases not matched to a gene: 1. This CDR3 comprises 14 residues. The CDR3: CASSSDRGNTEAFF. CDR3 sequence (DNA): TGTGCCAGCAGCTCGGACAGGGGGAACACTGAAGCTTTCTTT.

This clonotype was observed many times. The V gene is TRBV5-4, the J gene TRBJ2-3; a possible D gene is TRBD2 (5 bases). V lost 4 bases and J 0 bases, leaving 9 bases between the germline ends. The germline V gene encodes CDR1 SGHNT and CDR2 YYREEE (reference sequence). This CDR3 comprises 14 residues. CDR3 in amino acids: CASSRAASTDTQYF. The CDR3 coding sequence is TGTGCCAGCAGCCGAGCGGCAAGCACAGATACGCAGTATTTT.

This clonotype was seen many times. For the CDR3, the DNA is TGCGCCAGCAGCTTGGTTCGGGGGGCGGTCTACAATGAGCAGTTCTTC. This sequence encodes CASSLVRGAVYNEQFF. The V and J genes are TRBV5-1 and TRBJ2-1, with D tentatively TRBD2 (7 bases). The CDR3 extends over 16 amino acids. Trimming took 0 bases from V and 3 from J, leaving 13 bases between them. Germline V CDR1 and CDR2: SGHRS, YFSETQ.

This clonotype has ten or more counts. The rearrangement links TRBV6-2 or TRBV6-3 to TRBJ2-2, with D unclear. Germline CDR1 MNHEY, CDR2 SVGEGT. The CDR3 has 15 amino acids. The V end was cut by 2 bases, the J end by 0 bases, with 7 bases between. The CDR3 reads CASSYGYTNTGELFF. DNA for the CDR3: TGTGCCAGCAGTTACGGGTATACGAACACCGGGGAGCTGTTTTTT.

This clonotype was observed many times. J is TRBJ2-5 and V is TRBV13; D unresolved. The length of the CDR3 is 14 residues. Germline CDR1 PRHDT, CDR2 FYEKMQ (reference sequence). Deletions cut 2 bases from V and 1 base from J, with 8 bases between. This CDR3 is CASSLITAQETQYF. The DNA for the CDR3 is TGTGCCAGCAGCTTAATAACAGCCCAAGAGACCCAGTACTTC.

This clonotype came up many times. The chain uses TRBV7-2 and TRBJ1-5, with unresolved D. CDR3 size: 14 residues. Trimming pared 6 bases from V and 2 bases from J, leaving 11 bases between. The germline V gene encodes CDR1 SGHTA and CDR2 FQGNSA. The CDR3 nucleotides are TGTGCCAGCAGTTCGGTCTCGGGCAATCAGCCCCAGCATTTT. Translating gives CASSSVSGNQPQHF.